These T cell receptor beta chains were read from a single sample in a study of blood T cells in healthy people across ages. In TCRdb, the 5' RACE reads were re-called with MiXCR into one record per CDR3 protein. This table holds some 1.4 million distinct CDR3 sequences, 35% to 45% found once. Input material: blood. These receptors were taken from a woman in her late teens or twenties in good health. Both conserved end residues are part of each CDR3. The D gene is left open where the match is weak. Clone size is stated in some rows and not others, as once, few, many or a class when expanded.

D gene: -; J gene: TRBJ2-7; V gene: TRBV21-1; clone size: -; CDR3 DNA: TGTGCCAGCAGCTTCCTAAAGAAGGATGGAACCGAGCAGTACTTC; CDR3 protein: CASSFLKKDGTEQYF
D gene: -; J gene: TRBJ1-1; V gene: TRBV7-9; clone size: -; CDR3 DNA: TGTGCCAGCAGCCCCCAAGGACAGCGAAGGGAGAACACTGAAGCTTTCTTT; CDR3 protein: CASSPQGQRRENTEAFF
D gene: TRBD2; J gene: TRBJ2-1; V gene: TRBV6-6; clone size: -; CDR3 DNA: TGTGCCAGCAGTTACCAGGGAGGGCCCTACAATGAGCAGTTCTTC; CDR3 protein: CASSYQGGPYNEQFF
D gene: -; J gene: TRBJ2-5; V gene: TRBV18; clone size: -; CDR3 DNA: TGTGCCAGCTCACCACGATTTGAGACCCAGTACTTC; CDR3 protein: CASSPRFETQYF
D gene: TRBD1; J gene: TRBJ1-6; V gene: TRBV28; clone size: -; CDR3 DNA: TGTGCCAGCAGTTTCCGGCCTGCAGGGGGGAGCTATGGCTCCTATAATTCACCCCTCCACTTT; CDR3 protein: CASSFRPAGGSYGSYNSPLHF
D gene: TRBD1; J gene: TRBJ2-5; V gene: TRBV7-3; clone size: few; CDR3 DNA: TGTGCCAGCAGCCCGGGACAGTCCACGGTGGAGCAGTACTTC; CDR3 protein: CASSPGQSTVEQYF
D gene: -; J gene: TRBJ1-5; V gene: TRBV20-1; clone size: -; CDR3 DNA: TGCAGTGCCACCAACAGAATCTATAGCAATCAGCCCCAGCATTTT; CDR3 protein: CSATNRIYSNQPQHF
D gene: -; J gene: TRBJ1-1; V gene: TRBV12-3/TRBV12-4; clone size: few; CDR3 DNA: TGTGCCAGCATCAAGCGGGGCGAAGCTTTCTTT; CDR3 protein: CASIKRGEAFF
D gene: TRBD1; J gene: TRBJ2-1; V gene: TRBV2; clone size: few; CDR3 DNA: TGTGCCAGCAGCGAAACAGGGGTGGTGACCTACAATGAGCAGTTCTTC; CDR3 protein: CASSETGVVTYNEQFF
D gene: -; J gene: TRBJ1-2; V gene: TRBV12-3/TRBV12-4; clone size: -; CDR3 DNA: TGTGCCAGCAGCCCGGGGGGGGACCAAGGCTACACCTTC; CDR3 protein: CASSPGGDQGYTF
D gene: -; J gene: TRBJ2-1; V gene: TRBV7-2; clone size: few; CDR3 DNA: TGTGCCAGCAGCTTACTAGCTGATTTTACGGAGCAGTTCTTC; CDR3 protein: CASSLLADFTEQFF
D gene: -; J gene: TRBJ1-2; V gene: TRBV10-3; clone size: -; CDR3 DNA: TGTGCCATCACAGGCCAGGGAAACTATGGCTGCACCTTC; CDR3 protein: CAITGQGNYGCTF
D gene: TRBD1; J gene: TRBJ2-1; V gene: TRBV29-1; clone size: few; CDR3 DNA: TGCAGCGTCTCCCGGACAGGGGACATCAATGAGCAGTTCTTC; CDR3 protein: CSVSRTGDINEQFF
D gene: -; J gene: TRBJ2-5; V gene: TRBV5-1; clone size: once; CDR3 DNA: TGCGCCAGCAGCTTGGGGGGCGGAGTCAAAAAAGAGACCCAGTACTTC; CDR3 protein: CASSLGGGVKKETQYF
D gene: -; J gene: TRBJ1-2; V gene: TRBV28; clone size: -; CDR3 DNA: TGTGCCAGCAGCCCCCAGGGCCAGGGTTTCTATGGCTACACCTTC; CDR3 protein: CASSPQGQGFYGYTF
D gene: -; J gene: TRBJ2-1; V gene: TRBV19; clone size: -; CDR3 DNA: TGTGCCAGTAGTGCCAGTCGAAGTAATGAGCAGTTCTTC; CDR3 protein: CASSASRSNEQFF
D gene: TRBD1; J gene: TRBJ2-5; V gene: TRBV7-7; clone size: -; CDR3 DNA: TGTGCTAGCAGCTTACCCGGGACAGAAGAGACCCAGTACTTC; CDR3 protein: CASSLPGTEETQYF
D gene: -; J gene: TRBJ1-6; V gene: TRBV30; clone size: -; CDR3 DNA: TGTGCCTCCCGGTGGCCTTTTGAACTCCTCCACTTT; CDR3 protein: CASRWPFELLHF
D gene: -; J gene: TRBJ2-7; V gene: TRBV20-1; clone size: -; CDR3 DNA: TGCAGTGCTAGGAGGAGCGCATCCCTCAATGAGCAGTACTTC; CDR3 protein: CSARRSASLNEQYF
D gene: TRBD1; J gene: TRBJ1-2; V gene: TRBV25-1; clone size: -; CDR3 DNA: TGTGCCAGCAGTGGAAGGGGACAGGGCTTCTATGGCTACACCTTC; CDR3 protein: CASSGRGQGFYGYTF
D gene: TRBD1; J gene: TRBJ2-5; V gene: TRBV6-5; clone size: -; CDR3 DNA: TGTGCCAGCAGAAATACACAGGGGGCGTGGGAGACCCAGTACTTC; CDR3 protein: CASRNTQGAWETQYF
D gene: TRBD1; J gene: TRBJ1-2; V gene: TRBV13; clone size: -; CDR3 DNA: TGTGCCAGCAGCGCAGGGACAGGGGGACGGCGGGGCTACACCTTC; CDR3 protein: CASSAGTGGRRGYTF
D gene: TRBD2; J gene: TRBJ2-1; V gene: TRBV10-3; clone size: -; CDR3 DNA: TGTGCCATCAGTGAGTCAGGCGGGGCGTCTAGCGGCTACAATGAGCAGTTCTTC; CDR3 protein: CAISESGGASSGYNEQFF